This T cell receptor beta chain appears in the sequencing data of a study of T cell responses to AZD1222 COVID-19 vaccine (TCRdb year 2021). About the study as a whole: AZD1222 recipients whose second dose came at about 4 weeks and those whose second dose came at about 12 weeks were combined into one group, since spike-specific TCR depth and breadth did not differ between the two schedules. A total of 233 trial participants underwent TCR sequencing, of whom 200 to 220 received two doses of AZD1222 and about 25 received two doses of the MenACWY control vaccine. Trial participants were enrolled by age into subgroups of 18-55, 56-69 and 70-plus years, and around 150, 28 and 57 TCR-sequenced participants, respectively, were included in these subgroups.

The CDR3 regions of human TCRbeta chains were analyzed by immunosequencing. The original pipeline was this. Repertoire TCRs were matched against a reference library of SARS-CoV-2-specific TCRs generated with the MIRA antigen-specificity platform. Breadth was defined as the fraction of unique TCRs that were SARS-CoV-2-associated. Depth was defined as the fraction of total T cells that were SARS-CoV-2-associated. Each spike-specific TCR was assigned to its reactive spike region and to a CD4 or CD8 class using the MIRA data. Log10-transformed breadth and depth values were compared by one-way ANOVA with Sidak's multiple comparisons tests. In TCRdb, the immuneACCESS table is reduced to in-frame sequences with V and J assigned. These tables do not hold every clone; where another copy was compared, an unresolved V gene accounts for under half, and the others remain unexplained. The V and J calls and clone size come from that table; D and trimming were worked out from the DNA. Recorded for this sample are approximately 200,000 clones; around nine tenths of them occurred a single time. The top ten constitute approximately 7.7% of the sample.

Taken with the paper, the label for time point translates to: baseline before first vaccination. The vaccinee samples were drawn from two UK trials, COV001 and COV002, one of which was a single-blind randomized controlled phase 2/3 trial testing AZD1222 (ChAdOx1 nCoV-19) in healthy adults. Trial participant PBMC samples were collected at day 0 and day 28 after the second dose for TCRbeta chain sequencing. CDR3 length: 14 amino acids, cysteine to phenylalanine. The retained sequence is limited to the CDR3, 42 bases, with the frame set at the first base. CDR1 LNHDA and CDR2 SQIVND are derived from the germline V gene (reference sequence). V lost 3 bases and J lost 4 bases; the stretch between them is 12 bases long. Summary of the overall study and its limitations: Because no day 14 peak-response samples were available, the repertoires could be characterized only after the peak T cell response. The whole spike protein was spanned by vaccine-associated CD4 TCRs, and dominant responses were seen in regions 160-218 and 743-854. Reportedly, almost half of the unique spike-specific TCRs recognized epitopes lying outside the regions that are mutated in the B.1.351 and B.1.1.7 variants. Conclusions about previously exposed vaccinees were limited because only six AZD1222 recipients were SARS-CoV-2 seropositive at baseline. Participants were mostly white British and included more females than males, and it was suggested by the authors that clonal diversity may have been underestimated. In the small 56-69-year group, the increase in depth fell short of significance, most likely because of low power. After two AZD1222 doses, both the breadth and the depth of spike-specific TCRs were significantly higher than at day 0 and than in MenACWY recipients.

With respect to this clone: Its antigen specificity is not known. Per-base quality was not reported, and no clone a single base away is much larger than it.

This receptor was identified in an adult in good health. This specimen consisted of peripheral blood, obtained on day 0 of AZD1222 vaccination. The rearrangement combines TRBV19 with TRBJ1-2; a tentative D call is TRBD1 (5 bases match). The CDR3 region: CASSIPGRAYGYTF. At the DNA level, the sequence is TGTGCCAGTAGTATCCCCGGCAGGGCCTATGGCTACACCTTC.